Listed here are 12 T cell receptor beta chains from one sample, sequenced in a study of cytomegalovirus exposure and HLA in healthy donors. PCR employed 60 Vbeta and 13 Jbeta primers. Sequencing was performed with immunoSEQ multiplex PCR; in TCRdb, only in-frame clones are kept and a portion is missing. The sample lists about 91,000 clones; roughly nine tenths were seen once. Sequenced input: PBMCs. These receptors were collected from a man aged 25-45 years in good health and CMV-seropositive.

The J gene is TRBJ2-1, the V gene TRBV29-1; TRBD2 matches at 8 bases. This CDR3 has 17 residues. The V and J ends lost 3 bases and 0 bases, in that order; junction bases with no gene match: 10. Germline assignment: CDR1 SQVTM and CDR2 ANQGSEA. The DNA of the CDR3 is TGCAGCGTTGAGGCGTTAGCGGGATTGAGCTCCTACAATGAGCAGTTCTTC. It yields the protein CSVEALAGLSSYNEQFF.

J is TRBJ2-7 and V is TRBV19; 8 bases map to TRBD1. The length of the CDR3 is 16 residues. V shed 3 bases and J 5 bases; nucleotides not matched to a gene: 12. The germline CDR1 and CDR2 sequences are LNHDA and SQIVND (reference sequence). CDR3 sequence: CASSIQGAAGGHEQYF. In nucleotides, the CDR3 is TGTGCCAGTAGTATTCAGGGCGCGGCAGGGGGCCACGAGCAGTACTTC.

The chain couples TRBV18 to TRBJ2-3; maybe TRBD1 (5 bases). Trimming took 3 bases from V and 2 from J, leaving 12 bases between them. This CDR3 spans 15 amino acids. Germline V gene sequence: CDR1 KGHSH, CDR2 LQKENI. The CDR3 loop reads CASSPQGQNTDTQYF. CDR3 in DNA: TGTGCCAGCTCACCTCAGGGCCAGAACACAGATACGCAGTATTTT.

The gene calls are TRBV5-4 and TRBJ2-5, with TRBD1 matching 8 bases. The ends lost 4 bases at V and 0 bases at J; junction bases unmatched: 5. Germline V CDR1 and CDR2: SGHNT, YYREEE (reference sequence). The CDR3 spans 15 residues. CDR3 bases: TGTGCCAGCAGCACCCGGACAGGGAACCAAGAGACCCAGTACTTC. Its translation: CASSTRTGNQETQYF.

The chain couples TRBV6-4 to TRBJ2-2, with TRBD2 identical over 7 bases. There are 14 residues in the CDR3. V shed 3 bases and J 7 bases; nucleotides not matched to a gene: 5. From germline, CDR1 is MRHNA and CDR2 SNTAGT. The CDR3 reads CASSELATSGELFF. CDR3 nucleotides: TGTGCCAGCAGTGAACTAGCGACGAGCGGGGAGCTGTTTTTT.

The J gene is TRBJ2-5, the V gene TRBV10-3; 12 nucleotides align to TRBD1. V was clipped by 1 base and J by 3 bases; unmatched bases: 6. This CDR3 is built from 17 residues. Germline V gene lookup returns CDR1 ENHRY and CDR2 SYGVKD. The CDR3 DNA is TGTGCCATCAGTGAGTGGGGGACAGGGGGCGGCGAAGAGACCCAGTACTTC. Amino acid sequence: CAISEWGTGGGEETQYF.

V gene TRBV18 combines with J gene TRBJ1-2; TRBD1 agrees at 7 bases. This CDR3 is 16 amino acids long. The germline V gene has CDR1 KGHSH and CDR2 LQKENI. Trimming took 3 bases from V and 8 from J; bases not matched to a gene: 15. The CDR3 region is CASSPLRPDRVGGYTF. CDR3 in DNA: TGTGCCAGCTCACCCCTTCGCCCAGACAGGGTCGGGGGCTACACCTTC.

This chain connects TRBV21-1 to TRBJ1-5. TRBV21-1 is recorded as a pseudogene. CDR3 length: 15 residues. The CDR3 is CASSIGGDSNQPQHF. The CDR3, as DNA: TGTGCCAGCAGCATCGGAGGTGATAGCAATCAGCCCCAGCATTTT.

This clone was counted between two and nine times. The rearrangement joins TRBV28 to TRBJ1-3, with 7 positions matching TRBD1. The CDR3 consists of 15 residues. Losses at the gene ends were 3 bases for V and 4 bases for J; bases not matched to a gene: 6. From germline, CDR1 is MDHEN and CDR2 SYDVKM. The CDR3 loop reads CASSFLQGLGNTIYF. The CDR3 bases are TGTGCCAGCAGTTTTTTACAGGGGCTAGGAAACACCATATATTTT.

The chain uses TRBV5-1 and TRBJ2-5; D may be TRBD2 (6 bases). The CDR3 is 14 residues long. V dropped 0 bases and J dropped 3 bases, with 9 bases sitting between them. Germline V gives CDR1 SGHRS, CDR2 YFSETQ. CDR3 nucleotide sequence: TGCGCCAGCAGCTTGGGTCCGGGGGAAGAGACCCAGTACTTC. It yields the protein CASSLGPGEETQYF.

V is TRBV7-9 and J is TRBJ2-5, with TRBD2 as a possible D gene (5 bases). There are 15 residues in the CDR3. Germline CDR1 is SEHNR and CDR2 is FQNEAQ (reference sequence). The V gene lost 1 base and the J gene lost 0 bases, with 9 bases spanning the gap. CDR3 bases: TGTGCCAGCAGCTTAGTCGGGATGTACCAAGAGACCCAGTACTTC. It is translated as CASSLVGMYQETQYF. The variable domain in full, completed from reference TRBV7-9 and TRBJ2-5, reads DTGVSQNPRHKITKRGQNVTFRCDPISEHNRLYWYRQTLGQGPEFLTYFQNEAQLEKSRLLSDRFSAERPKGSFSTLEIQRTEQGDSAMYLCASSLVGMYQETQYFGPGTRLLVL.

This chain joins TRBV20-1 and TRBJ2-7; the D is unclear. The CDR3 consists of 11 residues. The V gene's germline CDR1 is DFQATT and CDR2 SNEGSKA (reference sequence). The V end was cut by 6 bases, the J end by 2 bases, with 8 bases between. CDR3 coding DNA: TGCAGTGCCCCCGTAGCCTACGAGCAGTACTTC. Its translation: CSAPVAYEQYF.